This is a list of T cell receptor beta chains from one sample in a study of cytomegalovirus exposure and HLA in healthy donors. The repertoire was sequenced with immunoSEQ multiplex PCR; TCRdb's copy has only in-frame clones and lacks some. The repertoire has more than 95,000 clones, around two thirds of them found once; the top ten carry 7.5% to 9.5%. Sequenced material: PBMCs. Receptors were obtained from a woman between 35 and 50 years old in good health and CMV-seropositive. Both conserved end residues are trimmed from each CDR3. The order of the fields is V gene, J gene, CDR3 protein.

TRBV2,TRBJ2-7,ASSDSRLAGEVYEQY
TRBV29-1,TRBJ2-5,SVGGGAKQETQY
TRBV6-1,TRBJ2-1,ASSEHGEVRRNEQF
TRBV10-3,TRBJ2-5,AIRETSYETQY
TRBV5-1,TRBJ2-7,ASSLGPPSSYEQY
TRBV6-5,TRBJ1-2,ASSATGETYYGYT
TRBV5-6,TRBJ2-1,ASSSQLWRVNEQF
TRBV6-5,TRBJ2-7,ASSYRGGYEQY
TRBV5-8,TRBJ2-3,ASRPSDRRTDTQY
TRBV12-5,TRBJ2-6,ASGLWTGLTGANVLT
TRBV7-2,TRBJ2-7,ASSLRLAGGYEQY
TRBV14,TRBJ1-1,ASSQPRQGRTEAF
TRBV20-1,TRBJ2-7,SARDLEQY
TRBV9,TRBJ1-1,ASSGNRGPEAF
TRBV4-3,TRBJ2-1,ASSANGLNERQF
TRBV7-2,TRBJ2-1,ASSLSEREEQF
TRBV29-1,TRBJ1-1,SVGVRTGNTEAF
TRBV5-4,TRBJ2-5,ASSLGGQETQY
TRBV29-1,TRBJ2-2,SARQETANTGELF
TRBV7-2,TRBJ2-5,ASSLDQETQY
TRBV7-3,TRBJ2-1,ASSLSGGDYNEQF
TRBV9,TRBJ1-2,ASSTVGTSYGYT
TRBV4-2,TRBJ2-1,ASSLRAGAYREQF
TRBV19,TRBJ2-7,ASSPAGEYEQY
TRBV7-9,TRBJ2-1,ARGLAGSREQF
TRBV5-4,TRBJ1-1,ASSAPGQGGTEAF
TRBV4-1,TRBJ1-4,ASLDRINEKLF
TRBV11-2,.,ASSRGASKYEQY
TRBV7-2,TRBJ1-1,ASSLELRTANTEAF
TRBV6-1,TRBJ1-5,ASSEASTGYQPQH
TRBV9,TRBJ2-1,ASSVWNGGADEQF
TRBV5-1,TRBJ1-1,ASSPWRGSDTEAF
TRBV7-9,TRBJ2-7,ASSLSGSEQY
TRBV4-3,TRBJ1-6,ASSQDLSGHFYSPLH
TRBV7-2,TRBJ2-1,ASSQYRGPLQEQF
TRBV7-7,TRBJ2-1,ASSFDAYNEQF
TRBV5-4,TRBJ2-1,ASSSQLAGGFSVYNEQF
TRBV10-3,TRBJ1-5,AISRQGQPQH
TRBV4-1,TRBJ2-3,ASSQEASWSTDTQY
TRBV11-3,TRBJ2-7,ASSPSAGNYEQY
TRBV7-3,TRBJ1-1,ASSLDRGTEAF
TRBV7-3,TRBJ2-7,ASSPGAGPSYEQY
TRBV7-9,TRBJ2-1,ASSLPVLSGEQF
TRBV19,TRBJ1-1,ASSPGHSEAF
TRBV2,TRBJ2-3,ARPGLAGSDTQY
TRBV10-3,TRBJ1-5,AISDPGTGSLFSNQPQH
TRBV5-1,TRBJ1-5,ASSWTGGKDQPQH
TRBV18,TRBJ1-1,ASSKGQGQNTEAF
TRBV4-3,TRBJ1-2,ASSSGVPNYGYT
TRBV6-1,TRBJ2-5,ASSEETYQETQY
TRBV29-1,TRBJ2-1,SAWTGENNEQF
TRBV18,TRBJ2-7,ASSPSPAALYEQY
TRBV6-5,TRBJ2-7,ASSQTVSYEQY
TRBV7-9,TRBJ2-1,ASARVQGASNEQF
TRBV4-3,TRBJ1-6,ASSQDLGTENSPLH
TRBV9,TRBJ2-5,ASSMTGPGTQY
TRBV5-1,TRBJ2-3,ASSLGTGGADTQY
TRBV27,TRBJ2-2,ASSRDPRTAPTGELF
TRBV6-5,TRBJ1-5,ASSYRQGNQPQH